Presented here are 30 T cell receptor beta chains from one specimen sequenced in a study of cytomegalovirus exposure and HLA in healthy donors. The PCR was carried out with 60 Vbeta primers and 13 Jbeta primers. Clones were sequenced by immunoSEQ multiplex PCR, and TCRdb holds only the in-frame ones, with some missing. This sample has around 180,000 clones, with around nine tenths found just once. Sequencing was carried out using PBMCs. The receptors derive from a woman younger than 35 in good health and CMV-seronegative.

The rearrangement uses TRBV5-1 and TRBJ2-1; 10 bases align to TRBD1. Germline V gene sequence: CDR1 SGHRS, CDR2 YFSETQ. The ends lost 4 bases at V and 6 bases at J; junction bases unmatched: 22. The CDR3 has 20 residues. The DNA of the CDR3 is TGCGCCAGCAGCGGGTCCCGGGACAGGGGACCTCCCTCCCCCCTCAATGAGCAGTTCTTC. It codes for CASSGSRDRGPPSPLNEQFF.

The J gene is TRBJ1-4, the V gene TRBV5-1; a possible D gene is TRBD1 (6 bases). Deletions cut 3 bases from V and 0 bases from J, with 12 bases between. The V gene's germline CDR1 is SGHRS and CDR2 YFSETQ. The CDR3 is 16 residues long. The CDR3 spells CASSYRGGTTNEKLFF. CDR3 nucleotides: TGCGCCAGCAGCTATAGAGGGGGAACAACTAATGAAAAACTGTTTTTT.

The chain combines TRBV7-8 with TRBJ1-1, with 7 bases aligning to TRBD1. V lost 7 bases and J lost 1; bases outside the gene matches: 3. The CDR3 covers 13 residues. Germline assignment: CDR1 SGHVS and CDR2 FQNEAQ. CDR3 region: CASTDRANTEAFF. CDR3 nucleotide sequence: TGTGCCAGCACTGACAGGGCGAACACTGAAGCTTTCTTT.

The DNA for the CDR3 is TGTGCCTGGAGCATGATAGGGGAAAATGAGCAGTTCTTC. Encoded protein: CAWSMIGENEQFF. This sequence joins TRBV30 and TRBJ2-1, with D maybe TRBD1 (5 bases). The germline V gene encodes CDR1 GTSNPN and CDR2 SVGIG (reference sequence). V lost 3 bases and J 7 bases, leaving 13 bases between the germline ends. CDR3 length: 13 residues. The entire variable domain, with the rest obtained from reference TRBV30 and TRBJ2-1, is as follows: SQTIHQWPATLVQPVGSPLSLECTVEGTSNPNLYWYRQAAGRGLQLLFYSVGIGQISSEVPQNLSASRPQDRQFILSSKKLLLSDSGFYLCAWSMIGENEQFFGPGTRLTVL.

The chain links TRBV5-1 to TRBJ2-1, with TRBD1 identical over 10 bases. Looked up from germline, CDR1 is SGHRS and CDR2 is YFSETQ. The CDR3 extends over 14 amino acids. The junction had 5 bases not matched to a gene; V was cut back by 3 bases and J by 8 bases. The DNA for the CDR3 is TGCGCCAGCAGCTCCAGGGACAGGGGACATGAGCAGTTCTTC. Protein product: CASSSRDRGHEQFF.

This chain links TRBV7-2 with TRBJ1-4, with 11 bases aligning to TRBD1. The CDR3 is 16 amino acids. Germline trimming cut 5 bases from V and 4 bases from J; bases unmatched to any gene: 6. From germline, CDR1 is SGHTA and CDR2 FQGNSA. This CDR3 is CASSQQDRGRNEKLFF. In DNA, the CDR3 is TGTGCCAGCAGCCAGCAGGACAGGGGGCGTAATGAAAAACTGTTTTTT.

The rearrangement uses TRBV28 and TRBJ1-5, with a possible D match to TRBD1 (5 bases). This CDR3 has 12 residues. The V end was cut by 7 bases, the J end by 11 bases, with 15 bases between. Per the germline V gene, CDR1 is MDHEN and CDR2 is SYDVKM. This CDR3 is CASTGQGLTQHF. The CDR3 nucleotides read TGTGCCAGCACCGGGCAGGGCCTGACCCAGCATTTT.

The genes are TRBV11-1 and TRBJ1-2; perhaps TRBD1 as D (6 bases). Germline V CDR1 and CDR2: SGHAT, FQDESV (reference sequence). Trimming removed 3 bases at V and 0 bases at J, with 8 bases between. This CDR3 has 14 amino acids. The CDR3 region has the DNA TGTGCCAGCAGCTTGGGGGCCGCTAACTATGGCTACACCTTC. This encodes CASSLGAANYGYTF. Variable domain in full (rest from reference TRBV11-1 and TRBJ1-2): EAEVAQSPRYKITEKSQAVAFWCDPISGHATLYWYRQILGQGPELLVQFQDESVVDDSQLPKDRFSAERLKGVDSTLKIQPAELGDSAMYLCASSLGAANYGYTFGSGTRLTVV.

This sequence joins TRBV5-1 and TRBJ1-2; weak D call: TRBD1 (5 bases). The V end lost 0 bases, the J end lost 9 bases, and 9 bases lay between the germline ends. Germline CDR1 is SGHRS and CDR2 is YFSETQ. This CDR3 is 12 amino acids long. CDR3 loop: CASSLGPGSYTF. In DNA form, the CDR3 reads TGCGCCAGCAGCTTGGGGCCAGGGAGCTACACCTTC.

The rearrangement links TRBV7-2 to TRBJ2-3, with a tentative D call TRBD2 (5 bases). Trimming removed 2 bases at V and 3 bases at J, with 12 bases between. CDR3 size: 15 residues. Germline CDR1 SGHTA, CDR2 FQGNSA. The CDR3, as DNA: TGTGCCAGCAGCTTATTATACAGCGGAACAGATACGCAGTATTTT. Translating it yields CASSLLYSGTDTQYF.

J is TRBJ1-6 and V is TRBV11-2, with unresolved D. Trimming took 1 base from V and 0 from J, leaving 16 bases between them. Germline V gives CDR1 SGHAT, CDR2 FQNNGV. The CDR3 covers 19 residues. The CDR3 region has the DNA TGTGCCAGCAGCTTAGTCGGTCTGCGGGTTAGCTCCTATAATTCACCCCTCCACTTT. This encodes CASSLVGLRVSSYNSPLHF.

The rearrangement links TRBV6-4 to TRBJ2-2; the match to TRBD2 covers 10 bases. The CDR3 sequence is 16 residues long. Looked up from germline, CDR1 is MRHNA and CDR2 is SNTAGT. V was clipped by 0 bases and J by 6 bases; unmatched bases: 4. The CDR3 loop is CASSDSSSGRAGELFF. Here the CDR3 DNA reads TGTGCCAGCAGTGACTCGTCCAGCGGGAGGGCCGGGGAGCTGTTTTTT.

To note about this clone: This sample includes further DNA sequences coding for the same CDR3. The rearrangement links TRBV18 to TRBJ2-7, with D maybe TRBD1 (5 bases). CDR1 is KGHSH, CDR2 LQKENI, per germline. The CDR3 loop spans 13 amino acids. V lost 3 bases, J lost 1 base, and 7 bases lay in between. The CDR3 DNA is TGTGCCAGCTCACCGGACACGTCCTACGAGCAGTACTTC. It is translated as CASSPDTSYEQYF.

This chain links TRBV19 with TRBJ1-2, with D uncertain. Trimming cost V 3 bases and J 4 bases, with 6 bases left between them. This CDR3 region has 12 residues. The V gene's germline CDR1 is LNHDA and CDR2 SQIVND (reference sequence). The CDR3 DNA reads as TGTGCCAGTAGTATGCGGCTCTATGGCTACACCTTC. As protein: CASSMRLYGYTF.

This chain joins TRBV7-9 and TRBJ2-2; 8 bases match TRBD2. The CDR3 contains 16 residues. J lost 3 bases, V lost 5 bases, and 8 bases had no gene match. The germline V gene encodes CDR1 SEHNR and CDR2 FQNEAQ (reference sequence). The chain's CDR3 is CASSPTSGPYTGELFF. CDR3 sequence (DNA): TGTGCCAGCAGCCCAACTAGCGGCCCTTACACCGGGGAGCTGTTTTTT.

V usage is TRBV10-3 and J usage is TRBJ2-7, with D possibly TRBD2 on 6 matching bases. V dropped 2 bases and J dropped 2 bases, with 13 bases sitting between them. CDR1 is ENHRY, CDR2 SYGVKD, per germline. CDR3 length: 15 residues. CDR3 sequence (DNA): TGTGCCATCAGTGAGAATGACGGGGGAACCTACGAGCAGTACTTC. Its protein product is CAISENDGGTYEQYF.

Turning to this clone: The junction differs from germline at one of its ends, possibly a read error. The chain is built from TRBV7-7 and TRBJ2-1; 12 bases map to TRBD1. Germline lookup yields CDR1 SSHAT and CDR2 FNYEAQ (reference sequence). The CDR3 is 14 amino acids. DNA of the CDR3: TGTGCTAGCAGCCCAGGGACAGGGGGCACTGAGCAGTTCTTC. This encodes CASSPGTGGTEQFF.

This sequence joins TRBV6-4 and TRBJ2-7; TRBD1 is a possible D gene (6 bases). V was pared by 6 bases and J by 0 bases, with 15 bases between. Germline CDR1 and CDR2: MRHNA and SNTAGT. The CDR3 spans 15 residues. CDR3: CASRTQGDSSYEQYF. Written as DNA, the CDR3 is TGTGCCAGCAGAACACAGGGCGACTCCTCCTACGAGCAGTACTTC.

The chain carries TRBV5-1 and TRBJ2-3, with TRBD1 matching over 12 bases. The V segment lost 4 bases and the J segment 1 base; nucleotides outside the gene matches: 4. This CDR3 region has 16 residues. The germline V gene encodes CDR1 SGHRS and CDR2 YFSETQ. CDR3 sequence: CASSAGTGGRTDTQYF. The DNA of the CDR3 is TGCGCCAGCAGCGCCGGGACAGGGGGCCGCACAGATACGCAGTATTTT.

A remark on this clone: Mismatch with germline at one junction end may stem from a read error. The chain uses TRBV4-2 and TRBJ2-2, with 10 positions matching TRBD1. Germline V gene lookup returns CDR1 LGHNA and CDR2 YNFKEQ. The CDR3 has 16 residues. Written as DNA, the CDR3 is TGTGCCAGCAGCCTTGGGACAGGGGTCAACACCGGGGCGCTGTTTTTT. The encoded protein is CASSLGTGVNTGALFF.

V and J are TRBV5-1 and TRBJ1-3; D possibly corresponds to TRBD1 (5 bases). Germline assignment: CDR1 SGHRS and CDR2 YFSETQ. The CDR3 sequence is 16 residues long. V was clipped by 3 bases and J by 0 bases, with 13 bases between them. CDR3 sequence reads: CASSWTQITSGNTIYF. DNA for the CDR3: TGCGCCAGCAGCTGGACACAGATAACCTCTGGAAACACCATATATTTT.

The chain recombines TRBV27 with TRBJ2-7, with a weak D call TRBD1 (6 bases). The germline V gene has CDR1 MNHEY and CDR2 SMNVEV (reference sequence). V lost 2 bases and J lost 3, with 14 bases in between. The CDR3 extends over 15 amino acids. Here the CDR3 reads CASSLGGAGVYEQYF. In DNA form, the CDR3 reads TGTGCCAGCAGTTTAGGGGGTGCAGGGGTCTACGAGCAGTACTTC.

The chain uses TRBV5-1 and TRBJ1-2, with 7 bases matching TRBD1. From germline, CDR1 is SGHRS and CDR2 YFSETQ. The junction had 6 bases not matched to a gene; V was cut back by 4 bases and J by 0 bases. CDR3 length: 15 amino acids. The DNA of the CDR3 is TGCGCCAGCAGCAAAGGACAGGCCTCTAACTATGGCTACACCTTC. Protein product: CASSKGQASNYGYTF.

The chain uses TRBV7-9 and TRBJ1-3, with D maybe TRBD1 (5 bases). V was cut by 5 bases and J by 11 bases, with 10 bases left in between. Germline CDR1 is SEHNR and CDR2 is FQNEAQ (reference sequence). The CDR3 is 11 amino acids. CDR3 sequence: CASSPGGAIYF. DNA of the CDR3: TGTGCCAGCAGCCCCGGAGGGGCCATATATTTT. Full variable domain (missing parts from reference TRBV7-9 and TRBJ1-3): DTGVSQNPRHKITKRGQNVTFRCDPISEHNRLYWYRQTLGQGPEFLTYFQNEAQLEKSRLLSDRFSAERPKGSFSTLEIQRTEQGDSAMYLCASSPGGAIYFGEGSWLTVV.

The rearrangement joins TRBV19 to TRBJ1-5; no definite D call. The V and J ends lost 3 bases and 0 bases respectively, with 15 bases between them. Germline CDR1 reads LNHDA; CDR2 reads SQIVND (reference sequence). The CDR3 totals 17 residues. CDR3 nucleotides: TGTGCCAGTAGTATCGGGGTTGGAGGTTATAGCAATCAGCCCCAGCATTTT. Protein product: CASSIGVGGYSNQPQHF.

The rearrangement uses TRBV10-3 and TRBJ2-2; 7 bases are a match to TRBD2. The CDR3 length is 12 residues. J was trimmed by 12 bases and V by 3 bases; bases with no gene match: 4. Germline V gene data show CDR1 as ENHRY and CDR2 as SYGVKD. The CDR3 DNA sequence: TGTGCCATCAGTGAAGGGAGGGGTAAGCTGTTTTTT. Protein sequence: CAISEGRGKLFF.

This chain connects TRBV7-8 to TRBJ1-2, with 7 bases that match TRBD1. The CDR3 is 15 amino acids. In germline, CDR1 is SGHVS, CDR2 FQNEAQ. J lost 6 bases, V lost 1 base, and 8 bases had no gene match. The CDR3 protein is CASSLGGVRGDGYTF. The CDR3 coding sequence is TGTGCCAGCAGCTTAGGAGGGGTCAGGGGGGATGGCTACACCTTC.

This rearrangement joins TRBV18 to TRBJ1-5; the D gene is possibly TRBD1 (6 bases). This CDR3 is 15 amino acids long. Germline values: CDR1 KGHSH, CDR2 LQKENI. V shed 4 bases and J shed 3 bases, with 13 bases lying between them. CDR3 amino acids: CASSRLDRTNQPQHF. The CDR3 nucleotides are TGTGCCAGCTCACGTCTCGACAGGACCAATCAGCCCCAGCATTTT.

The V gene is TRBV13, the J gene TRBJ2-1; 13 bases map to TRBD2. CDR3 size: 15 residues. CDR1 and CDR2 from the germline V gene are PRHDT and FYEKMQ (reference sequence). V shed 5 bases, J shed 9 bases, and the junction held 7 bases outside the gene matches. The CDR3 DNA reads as TGTGCCAGCAGCCCCGGGACTAGCGGGACGGGTGAGCAGTTCTTC. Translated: CASSPGTSGTGEQFF.

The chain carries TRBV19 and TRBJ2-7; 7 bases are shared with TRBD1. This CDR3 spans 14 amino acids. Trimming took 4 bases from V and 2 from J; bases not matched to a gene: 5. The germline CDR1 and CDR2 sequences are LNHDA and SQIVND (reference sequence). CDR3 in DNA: TGTGCCAGTAGTACGCAGGGGGTTACCTACGAGCAGTACTTC. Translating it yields CASSTQGVTYEQYF.